This T cell receptor beta chain appears in the sequencing data of a study of patients and donors after allogeneic stem cell transplantation. This clonotype showed up many times. Germline lookup yields CDR1 KGHDR and CDR2 SFDVKD. This CDR3 spans 15 amino acids. Trimming removed 1 base from V and 6 bases from J; junction bases left unmatched: 5. TCRdb re-derived calls from the RT-PCR reads in MiXCR, one entry per CDR3 protein. The sample lists about 960,000 distinct CDR3 sequences, approximately 19% occurring once. The receptor comes from a human donor who was either an allogeneic HSCT recipient or a stem cell or donor lymphocyte infusion donor (not recorded which). It is not recorded whose cells these are; they may come from a transplant donor. The gene calls are TRBV24-1 and TRBJ1-5, with TRBD1 matching 7 bases. Sequencing input: blood, either unsorted or a sorted T cell fraction (not recorded which). CDR3 protein: CATSDLRAGGQPQHF. In nucleotides, the CDR3 is TGTGCCACCAGTGATTTACGGGCAGGGGGTCAGCCCCAGCATTTT.